This T cell receptor beta chain emerged from a study of T cell clusters in autoimmune cytopenias. Approximately 36,000 genome equivalents of blood DNA were amplified for TRB. CDR3 length: 13 residues. CDR1 and CDR2 from the germline V gene are SEHNR and FQNEAQ (reference sequence). One tube held mixed TRB-A and TRB-B primer pools for touch-down PCR. Following a re-call of the multiplex PCR reads, TCRdb has one entry per CDR3 protein and lacks DNA. This sample's clone table lists some 12,000 distinct CDR3 sequences. These data also formed part of another study, on T cell repertoires in aging, cancer and after chemotherapy.

The specimen was peripheral blood. The receptor comes from a human donor in good health. The chain employs TRBV7-9 and TRBJ2-7; with no DNA, the TCRdb D assignment of TRBD2 cannot be verified. Here the CDR3 reads CASRNSGGDEQYF.